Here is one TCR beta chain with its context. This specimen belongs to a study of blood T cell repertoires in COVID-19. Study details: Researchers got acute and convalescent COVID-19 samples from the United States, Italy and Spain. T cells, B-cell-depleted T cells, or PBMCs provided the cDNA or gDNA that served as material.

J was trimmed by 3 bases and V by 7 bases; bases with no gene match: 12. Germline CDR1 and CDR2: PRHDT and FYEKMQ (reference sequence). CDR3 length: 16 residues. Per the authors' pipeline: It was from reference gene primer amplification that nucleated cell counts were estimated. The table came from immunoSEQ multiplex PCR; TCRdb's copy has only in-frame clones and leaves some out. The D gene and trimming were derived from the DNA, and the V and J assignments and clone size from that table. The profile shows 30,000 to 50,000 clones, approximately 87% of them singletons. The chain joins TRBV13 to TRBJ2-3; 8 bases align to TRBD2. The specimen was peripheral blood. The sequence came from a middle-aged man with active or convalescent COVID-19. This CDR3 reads CASTKGERGITDTQYF. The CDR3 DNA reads TGTGCCAGCACGAAAGGGGAGCGGGGGATTACAGATACGCAGTATTTT.